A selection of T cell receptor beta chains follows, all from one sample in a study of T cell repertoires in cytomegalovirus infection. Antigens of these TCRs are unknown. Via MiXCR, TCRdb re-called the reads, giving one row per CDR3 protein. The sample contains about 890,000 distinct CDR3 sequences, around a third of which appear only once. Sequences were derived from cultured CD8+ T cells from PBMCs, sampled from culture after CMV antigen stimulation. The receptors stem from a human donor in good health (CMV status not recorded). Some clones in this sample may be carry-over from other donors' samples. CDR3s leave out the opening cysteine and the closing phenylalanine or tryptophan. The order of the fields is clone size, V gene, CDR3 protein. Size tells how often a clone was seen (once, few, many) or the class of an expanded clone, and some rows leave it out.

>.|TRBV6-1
ATTTQGATGAQY
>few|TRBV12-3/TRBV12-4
ASRLRREGQPQH
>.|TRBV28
ASMEVSSYNEQF
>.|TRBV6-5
ASSYDPRRDSSYNEQF
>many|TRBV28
ASKERGAGGELF
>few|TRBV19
ASSPAGAKNSPLH
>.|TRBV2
ASIGGTQY
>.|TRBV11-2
ASRTDGPSGNTIY
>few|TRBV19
ASSPGGRNYEQY
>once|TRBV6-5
ASSYAGTENTGELF